This T cell receptor beta chain was profiled in a study of T cell changes during pregnancy in multiple sclerosis. The germline CDR1 and CDR2 sequences are WSHSY and SAAADI. Trimming removed 6 bases from V and 0 bases from J, with 12 bases in between. This CDR3 comprises 15 residues. Repertoires were generated with immunoSEQ multiplex PCR, while TCRdb's copy carries only in-frame clones and drops some. The sample includes roughly 40,000 clones, over 75% of them seen just once. This clone has a single count. This material consisted of CD4+ T cells from peripheral blood mononuclear cells, taken in the third trimester of pregnancy. The sequence was obtained from a female donor with multiple sclerosis, enrolled in a pregnancy study. This chain connects TRBV10-2 to TRBJ1-5; D gene unclear. The CDR3 loop is CASRASGYSNQPQHF. CDR3 sequence (DNA): TGCGCCAGCAGGGCCTCGGGGTATAGCAATCAGCCCCAGCATTTT.